The 4 T cell receptor beta chains in this list originate from one sample, sequenced in a study of blood T cell repertoires in COVID-19. Clones were read by immunoSEQ multiplex PCR, and TCRdb kept only the in-frame ones, dropping some. Counted here are over 90,000 clones, 87% occurring once; the ten biggest clones make up approximately 2%. Sequenced sample: peripheral blood. These receptors all come from a man between 45 and 60 years old with active COVID-19.

V is TRBV7-2 and J is TRBJ2-5; 11 positions match TRBD2. Germline V gene data show CDR1 as SGHTA and CDR2 as FQGNSA. This CDR3 has 17 residues. The V segment lost 0 bases and the J segment 2 bases; nucleotides outside the gene matches: 5. CDR3 sequence reads: CASSLAASGGSQETQYF. CDR3 bases: TGTGCCAGCAGCTTAGCTGCTAGCGGGGGGTCTCAAGAGACCCAGTACTTC.

J is TRBJ2-1 and V is TRBV7-2; TRBD2 aligns across 14 bases. The ends lost 5 bases at V and 9 bases at J; junction bases unmatched: 12. This CDR3 has 17 amino acids. Germline CDR1 is SGHTA and CDR2 is FQGNSA. The CDR3 coding sequence is TGTGCCAGCAGCGACCCCCGACTAGCGGGGGGGCCCGGTGAGCAGTTCTTC. Translating gives CASSDPRLAGGPGEQFF. Drawing the rest from reference TRBV7-2 and TRBJ2-1, the complete variable domain is GAGVSQSPSNKVTEKGKDVELRCDPISGHTALYWYRQSLGQGLEFLIYFQGNSAPDKSGLPSDRFSAERTGGSVSTLTIQRTQQEDSAVYLCASSDPRLAGGPGEQFFGPGTRLTVL.

The V gene is TRBV27, the J gene TRBJ2-2, with TRBD1 as a possible D gene (6 bases). Per germline, CDR1 MNHEY and CDR2 SMNVEV (reference sequence). The ends were cut back, 5 bases at V and 5 bases at J, with 18 bases in the middle. The CDR3 is made up of 16 amino acids. CDR3 coding DNA: TGTGCCAGCAGTCGCGCCTTACAGGGTAGGACCGGGGAGCTGTTTTTT. Encoded protein: CASSRALQGRTGELFF.

The chain is built from TRBV19 and TRBJ1-4; D call uncertain. Trimming pared 5 bases from V and 5 bases from J, leaving 12 bases between. CDR1 LNHDA and CDR2 SQIVND come from the germline V gene (reference sequence). CDR3 length: 14 amino acids. This chain's CDR3 is CASSRRRENEKLFF. CDR3 nucleotides: TGTGCCAGTAGTCGGCGGCGGGAGAATGAAAAACTGTTTTTT.